These 26 T cell receptor beta chains originate from one sample sequenced in a study of Ad26.COV2.S vaccination and SARS-CoV-2 variants. Treatment: around 19 received Ad26.COV2.S at low or high dose, single or two shots; several received placebo; per-sample allocation not given. At day 63 after the first vaccine or placebo injection, samples were drawn. Repertoires were generated with immunoSEQ multiplex PCR, while TCRdb's copy carries only in-frame clones and drops some. Among roughly 400,000 clones, 92% were seen once, and the ten largest hold approximately 1.7%. Specimen: peripheral blood, collected in a trial of Ad26.COV2.S vaccine versus placebo. The receptors were gathered from a person between 18 and 65 years old who received the Ad26.COV2.S COVID-19 vaccine or a placebo.

This clone appeared once. The chain has TRBV28 and TRBJ1-1, with 11 bases matching TRBD1. The J segment lost 2 bases and the V segment lost 3 bases, leaving 5 bases of the junction unmatched. CDR3 length: 16 residues. The germline V gene has CDR1 MDHEN and CDR2 SYDVKM. This CDR3 is CASSFTGQGDNTEAFF. The CDR3 DNA is TGTGCCAGCAGTTTCACGGGACAGGGGGACAACACTGAAGCTTTCTTT.

The chain recombines TRBV7-2 with TRBJ2-7; TRBD2 agrees at 16 bases. Germline lookup yields CDR1 SGHTA and CDR2 FQGNSA. The trim removed 5 bases at V and 2 bases at J, leaving 6 bases unmatched. This CDR3 has 17 residues. As DNA, the CDR3 is TGTGCCAGCAGCGCTCCGGGACTAGCGGGGGGGACCTACGAGCAGTACTTC. Residues: CASSAPGLAGGTYEQYF.

The chain carries TRBV18 and TRBJ2-5; the D is unclear. Germline assignment: CDR1 KGHSH and CDR2 LQKENI. The CDR3 totals 13 residues. V shed 1 base and J shed 5 bases, with 8 bases lying between them. CDR3: CASSPQGRETQYF. Written as DNA, the CDR3 is TGTGCCAGCTCACCACAGGGTCGCGAGACCCAGTACTTC. Full variable domain (outside the CDR3, taken from reference TRBV18 and TRBJ2-5): NAGVMQNPRHLVRRRGQEARLRCSPMKGHSHVYWYRQLPEEGLKFMVYLQKENIIDESGMPKERFSAEFPKEGPSILRIQQVVRGDSAAYFCASSPQGRETQYFGPGTRLLVL.

The rearrangement uses TRBV30 and TRBJ1-5, with 9 bases aligning to TRBD1. Germline trimming cut 5 bases from V and 8 bases from J; bases unmatched to any gene: 10. The CDR3 is 14 residues long. Germline CDR1 is GTSNPN and CDR2 is SVGIG (reference sequence). This CDR3 is CAWASGQGSEPQHF. Here the CDR3 DNA reads TGTGCCTGGGCTTCGGGACAGGGAAGTGAGCCCCAGCATTTT.

The chain joins TRBV19 to TRBJ2-3; TRBD2 might be the D (7 bases). V was clipped by 1 base and J by 5 bases, with 10 bases between them. Germline CDR1 is LNHDA and CDR2 is SQIVND (reference sequence). The CDR3 extends over 14 amino acids. The CDR3 here is CASSIAGGVDTQYF. In DNA form, the CDR3 reads TGTGCCAGTAGTATAGCGGGGGGCGTAGATACGCAGTATTTT.

In DNA form, the CDR3 reads TGTGCCAGCAGTCGGCTAGGACTAGCGGGGGGTGGGAACAATGAGCAGTTCTTC. It codes for CASSRLGLAGGGNNEQFF. The chain combines TRBV27 with TRBJ2-1; 14 bases agree with TRBD2. Germline V gives CDR1 MNHEY, CDR2 SMNVEV (reference sequence). The CDR3 consists of 18 residues. After removal of 5 bases from V and 5 bases from J, the junction contained 11 bases not matched to a gene.

This clone is a singleton in its sample. The gene calls are TRBV14 and TRBJ1-1; tentatively, D is TRBD1 (5 bases). CDR3 length: 16 amino acids. The V and J ends lost 1 base and 5 bases respectively, with 17 bases between them. From germline, CDR1 is SGHDN and CDR2 FVKESK. CDR3 residues: CASSQVSRGRSTEAFF. The CDR3 DNA is TGTGCCAGCAGCCAAGTTTCGAGGGGTCGGAGTACTGAAGCTTTCTTT.

This rearrangement joins TRBV5-1 to TRBJ1-2; D not resolved. Germline V gene sequence: CDR1 SGHRS, CDR2 YFSETQ. The V end lost 0 bases, the J end lost 2 bases, and 8 bases lay between the germline ends. The CDR3 spans 14 residues. CDR3 DNA sequence: TGCGCCAGCAGCTTGGTTGTGGGGAACTATGGCTACACCTTC. Amino acids: CASSLVVGNYGYTF.

This clone was counted a few times. The rearrangement uses TRBV2 and TRBJ1-2, with 7 bases that match TRBD1. Germline V lookup: CDR1 SNHLY, CDR2 FYNNEI. V was clipped by 6 bases and J by 7 bases; unmatched bases: 5. There are 12 residues in the CDR3. In DNA form, the CDR3 reads TGTGCCAGCAGCCCCAGGGGGGGTGGCTACACCTTC. Amino acid sequence: CASSPRGGGYTF. Full variable domain (missing parts from reference TRBV2 and TRBJ1-2): EPEVTQTPSHQVTQMGQEVILRCVPISNHLYFYWYRQILGQKVEFLVSFYNNEISEKSEIFDDQFSVERPDGSNFTLKIRSTKLEDSAMYFCASSPRGGGYTFGSGTRLTVV.

The sample holds a few counts of this clone. This sequence joins TRBV6-2 or TRBV6-3 and TRBJ1-4, with TRBD1 as a possible D gene (5 bases). This CDR3 contains 15 residues. Germline values: CDR1 MNHEY, CDR2 SVGEGT. Trimming shortened V by 4 bases and J by 2 bases, and 11 bases separated the two germline ends. The CDR3 protein is CASSLTRGTNEKLFF. The CDR3 bases are TGTGCCAGCAGTTTGACACGGGGGACTAATGAAAAACTGTTTTTT.

This clone was counted at least ten times. The chain employs TRBV6-2 or TRBV6-3 and TRBJ2-7, with 7 bases that match TRBD2. Trimming cost V 5 bases and J 0 bases; bases outside gene matches: 4. Germline-derived CDR1 and CDR2 are MNHEY and SVGEGT. This CDR3 contains 14 residues. The CDR3: CASSRLADSYEQYF. CDR3 in DNA: TGTGCCAGCAGTCGACTAGCCGACTCCTACGAGCAGTACTTC.

The rearrangement joins TRBV6-2 or TRBV6-3 to TRBJ2-7; weak D call: TRBD2 (5 bases). CDR1 is MNHEY, CDR2 SVGEGT, per germline. Deletions cut 6 bases from V and 3 bases from J, with 18 bases between. This CDR3 is built from 15 residues. CDR3 sequence reads: CASSPREPTLYEQYF. The CDR3 region has the DNA TGTGCCAGCAGCCCCCGGGAACCGACCCTCTACGAGCAGTACTTC.

The chain has TRBV5-4 and TRBJ2-7; TRBD1 aligns across 9 bases. The V gene end was trimmed by 0 bases and the J gene end by 3 bases; junction bases not matched to a gene: 4. This CDR3 is 15 amino acids long. Per the germline V gene, CDR1 is SGHNT and CDR2 is YYREEE (reference sequence). The CDR3 DNA follows: TGTGCCAGCAGCTTGGGTCCGGGACAGGGCTACGAGCAGTACTTC. This encodes CASSLGPGQGYEQYF.

The CDR3 region has the DNA TGTGCCAGCAGCTTTGGGGGGTCAACCTACGAGCAGTACTTC. It codes for CASSFGGSTYEQYF. The chain employs TRBV7-8 and TRBJ2-7, with a tentative D call TRBD2 (6 bases). V lost 3 bases, J lost 2 bases, and 11 bases lay in between. The germline CDR1 and CDR2 sequences are SGHVS and FQNEAQ. The CDR3 totals 14 residues. Drawing the rest from reference TRBV7-8 and TRBJ2-7, the complete variable domain is GAGVSQSPRYKVAKRGQDVALRCDPISGHVSLFWYQQALGQGPEFLTYFQNEAQLDKSGLPSDRFFAERPEGSVSTLKIQRTQQEDSAVYLCASSFGGSTYEQYFGPGTRLTVT.

V and J are TRBV7-6 and TRBJ2-3, with 7 bases that match TRBD1. The CDR3 extends over 13 amino acids. Germline loops: CDR1 SGHVS, CDR2 FNYEAQ. Trimming removed 5 bases from V and 4 bases from J; junction bases left unmatched: 3. The DNA of the CDR3 is TGTGCCAGCAGCGCCGACAGGGCAGATACGCAGTATTTT. Protein sequence: CASSADRADTQYF.

This clone was detected once. The rearrangement joins TRBV4-3 to TRBJ2-3; possible D gene TRBD2, 6 bases. The CDR3 has 15 amino acids. V lost 0 bases and J 3 bases, leaving 10 bases between the germline ends. Germline CDR1 and CDR2: LGHNA and YSLEER. The CDR3 DNA reads TGCGCCAGCAGCCAAGAGTCCGGGACTACAGATACGCAGTATTTT. Its translation: CASSQESGTTDTQYF.

The CDR3 coding sequence is TGTGCCAGCAGCACAGGGACGATGAGAACCTACGAGCAGTACTTC. It encodes CASSTGTMRTYEQYF. This chain joins TRBV2 and TRBJ2-7, with a tentative D call TRBD1 (6 bases). There are 15 residues in the CDR3. Between the trimmed V and J ends, which lost 6 bases and 2 bases, there was a span of 17 bases. CDR1 SNHLY and CDR2 FYNNEI come from the germline V gene.

The rearrangement links TRBV27 to TRBJ2-3; D assignment may be TRBD1 or TRBD2 (5 bases each). Trimming pared 4 bases from V and 2 bases from J, leaving 13 bases between. This CDR3 has 15 residues. Germline V gene lookup returns CDR1 MNHEY and CDR2 SMNVEV (reference sequence). CDR3 nucleotides: TGTGCCAGCAGTTCCCGGGACGACTACACAGATACGCAGTATTTT. Residues: CASSSRDDYTDTQYF.

J is TRBJ1-2 and V is TRBV28, with D maybe TRBD1 (6 bases). Per germline, CDR1 MDHEN and CDR2 SYDVKM. V lost 2 bases to trimming and J lost 1 base, with 11 bases between them. The CDR3 has 15 residues. The CDR3, as DNA: TGTGCCAGCAGTTTAAGTCAGGGGATTAACTATGGCTACACCTTC. It encodes CASSLSQGINYGYTF.

This clone appeared once. The chain uses TRBV7-2 and TRBJ1-2; D may be TRBD1 (6 bases). V gave up 0 bases and J gave up 7 bases, with 18 bases separating them. The CDR3 is 16 amino acids. Germline CDR1 and CDR2: SGHTA and FQGNSA. CDR3 region: CASSLAYRDNTGGYTF. CDR3 in DNA: TGTGCCAGCAGCTTAGCATACAGGGACAATACCGGTGGCTACACCTTC.

The V gene is TRBV19, the J gene TRBJ2-5, with D possibly TRBD2 on 6 matching bases. The CDR3 runs to 13 residues. Germline V gene lookup returns CDR1 LNHDA and CDR2 SQIVND (reference sequence). V shed 4 bases and J shed 4 bases, with 10 bases lying between them. The CDR3 spells CASSRAGLETQYF. The CDR3 DNA is TGTGCCAGTAGTAGGGCGGGGCTAGAGACCCAGTACTTC.

The table lists this clone with a count of one. The rearrangement joins TRBV5-1 to TRBJ2-1; either TRBD1 or TRBD2 may supply D (6 bases each). Per the germline V gene, CDR1 is SGHRS and CDR2 is YFSETQ. The CDR3 is made up of 14 amino acids. The V end was cut by 8 bases, the J end by 4 bases, with 16 bases between. DNA for the CDR3: TGCGCCAGTAGTCTCGGGGGCATGTACAATGAGCAGTTCTTC. It yields the protein CASSLGGMYNEQFF.

The chain recombines TRBV10-2 with TRBJ2-7; perhaps TRBD1 as D (5 bases). The CDR3 runs to 13 residues. Germline assignment: CDR1 WSHSY and CDR2 SAAADI. V lost 6 bases and J lost 4, with 13 bases in between. The CDR3 DNA is TGCGCCAGCAGCCCGACAGACCGATACGAGCAGTACTTC. This codes for CASSPTDRYEQYF.

This chain joins TRBV7-2 and TRBJ2-7; no reliable D call. The germline V and J ends were trimmed by 2 bases and 2 bases, with 13 bases remaining between them. Germline CDR1 is SGHTA and CDR2 is FQGNSA. CDR3 length: 15 amino acids. The CDR3 sequence: CASSLTGTDPYEQYF. For the CDR3, the DNA is TGTGCCAGCAGCTTAACCGGTACTGATCCCTACGAGCAGTACTTC.

The gene calls are TRBV7-9 and TRBJ2-5, with 11 bases that match TRBD2. There are 15 residues in the CDR3. Looked up from germline, CDR1 is SEHNR and CDR2 is FQNEAQ (reference sequence). J was trimmed by 4 bases and V by 3 bases; bases with no gene match: 4. The CDR3 loop is CASSFLAGGPETQYF. For the CDR3, the DNA is TGTGCCAGCAGCTTTTTAGCGGGGGGGCCAGAGACCCAGTACTTC.

The chain uses TRBV4-3 and TRBJ1-4; a possible D gene is TRBD1 (5 bases). The germline gives CDR1 LGHNA, CDR2 YSLEER. There are 17 residues in the CDR3. V lost 2 bases and J lost 3, with 16 bases in between. The CDR3 sequence: CASSQISRASANEKLFF. The DNA for the CDR3 is TGCGCCAGCAGCCAAATTTCCAGGGCGTCGGCTAATGAAAAACTGTTTTTT.